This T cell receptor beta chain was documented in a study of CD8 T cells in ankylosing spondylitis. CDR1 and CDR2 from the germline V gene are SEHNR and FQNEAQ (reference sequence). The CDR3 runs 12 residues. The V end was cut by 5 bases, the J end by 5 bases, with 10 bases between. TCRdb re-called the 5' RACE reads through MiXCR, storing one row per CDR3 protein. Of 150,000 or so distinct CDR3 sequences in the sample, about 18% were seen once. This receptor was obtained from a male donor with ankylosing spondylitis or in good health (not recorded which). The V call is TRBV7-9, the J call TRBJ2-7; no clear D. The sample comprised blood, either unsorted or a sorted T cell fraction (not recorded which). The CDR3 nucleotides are TGTGCCAGCAGCCTGTTGCCCCACGAGCAGTACTTC. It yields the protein CASSLLPHEQYF.